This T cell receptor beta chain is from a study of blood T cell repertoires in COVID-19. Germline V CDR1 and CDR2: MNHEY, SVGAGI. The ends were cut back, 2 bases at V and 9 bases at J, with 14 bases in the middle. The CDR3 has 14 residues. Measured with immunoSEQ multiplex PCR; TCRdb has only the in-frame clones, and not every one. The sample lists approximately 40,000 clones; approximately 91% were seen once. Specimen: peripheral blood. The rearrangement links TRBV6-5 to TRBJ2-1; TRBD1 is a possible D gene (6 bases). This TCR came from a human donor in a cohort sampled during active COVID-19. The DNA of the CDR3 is TGTGCCAGCAGTTACACCCAGGGGTCGGGTGAGCAGTTCTTC. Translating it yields CASSYTQGSGEQFF.